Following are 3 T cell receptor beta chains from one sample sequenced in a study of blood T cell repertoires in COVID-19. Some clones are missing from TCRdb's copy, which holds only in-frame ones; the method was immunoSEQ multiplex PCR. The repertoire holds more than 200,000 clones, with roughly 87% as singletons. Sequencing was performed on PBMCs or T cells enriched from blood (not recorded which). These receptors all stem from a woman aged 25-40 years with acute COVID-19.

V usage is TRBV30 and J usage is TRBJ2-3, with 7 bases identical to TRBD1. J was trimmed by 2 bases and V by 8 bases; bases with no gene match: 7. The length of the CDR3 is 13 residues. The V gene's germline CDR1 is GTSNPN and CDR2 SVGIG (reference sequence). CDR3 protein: CAQDRAPTDTQYF. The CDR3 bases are TGTGCCCAAGACAGGGCTCCCACAGATACGCAGTATTTT.

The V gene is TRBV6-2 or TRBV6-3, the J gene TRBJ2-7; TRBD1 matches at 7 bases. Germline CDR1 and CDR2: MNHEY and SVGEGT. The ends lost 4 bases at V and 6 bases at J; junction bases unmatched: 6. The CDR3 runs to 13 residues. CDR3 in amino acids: CASSWGQLSEQYF. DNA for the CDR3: TGTGCCAGCAGTTGGGGACAGCTCTCCGAGCAGTACTTC.

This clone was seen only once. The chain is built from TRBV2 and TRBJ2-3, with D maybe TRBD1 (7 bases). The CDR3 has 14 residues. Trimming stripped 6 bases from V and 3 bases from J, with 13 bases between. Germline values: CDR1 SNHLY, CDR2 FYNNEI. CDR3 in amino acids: CASREGARTDTQYF. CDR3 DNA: TGTGCCAGCAGGGAGGGGGCGCGGACAGATACGCAGTATTTT.